This T cell receptor beta chain was observed in a study of long-term antiretroviral therapy in people with HIV. Of note for this clone: What it binds is unknown.

The CDR3 covers 15 residues. Deletions cut 6 bases from V and 2 bases from J, with 17 bases between. Germline CDR1 SNHLY, CDR2 FYNNEI. Researchers report immunoSEQ v3.0 was run at survey level. Repertoires were generated with immunoSEQ multiplex PCR, while TCRdb's copy carries only in-frame clones and drops some. Among some 31,000 clones, 70% to 90% were seen once, and the ten largest hold over 10%. Study-level points and caveats: Blood, drawn from the mid-2000s to the late 2010s, may reflect older ART regimens.

J is TRBJ2-7 and V is TRBV2; D tentatively reads TRBD1 or TRBD2 (5 bases each). Sequencing was performed on unsorted PBMCs, taken 1.1 years after starting antiretroviral therapy. This TCR came from a man aged 18 to 29 with HIV. The CDR3 nucleotides are TGTGCCAGCAGACAATGGGACCCGGGACCCTACGAGCAGTACTTC. Translation gives CASRQWDPGPYEQYF.